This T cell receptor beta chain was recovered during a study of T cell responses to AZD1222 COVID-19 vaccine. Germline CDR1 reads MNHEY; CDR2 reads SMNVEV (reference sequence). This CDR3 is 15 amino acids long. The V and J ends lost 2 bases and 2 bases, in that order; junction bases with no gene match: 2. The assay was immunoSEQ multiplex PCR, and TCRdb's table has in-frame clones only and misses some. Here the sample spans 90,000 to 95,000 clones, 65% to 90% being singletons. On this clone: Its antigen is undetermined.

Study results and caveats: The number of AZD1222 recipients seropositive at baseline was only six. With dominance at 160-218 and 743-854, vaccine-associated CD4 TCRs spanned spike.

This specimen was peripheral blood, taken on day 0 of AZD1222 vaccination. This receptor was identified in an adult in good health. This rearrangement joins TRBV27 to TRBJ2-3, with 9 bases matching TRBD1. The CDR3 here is CASSLGTGHTDTQYF. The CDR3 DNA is TGTGCCAGCAGTTTAGGGACAGGGCACACAGATACGCAGTATTTT.